The next 12 T cell receptor beta chains were all read from a single sample in a study of blood T cell repertoires in COVID-19. Sequencing was performed with immunoSEQ multiplex PCR; in TCRdb, only in-frame clones are kept and a portion is missing. Here the sample spans a few hundred thousand clones, about 91% being singletons. What was sequenced was peripheral blood. These receptors all stem from a woman younger than 45 who had recovered from COVID-19.

The V gene is TRBV7-9, the J gene TRBJ2-1; D may be TRBD1 (5 bases). Germline V lookup: CDR1 SEHNR, CDR2 FQNEAQ (reference sequence). Trimming took off 3 bases at V and 1 base at J, with 7 bases between the two ends. This CDR3 is built from 14 residues. CDR3 sequence reads: CASSFDSSYNEQFF. The CDR3 DNA sequence: TGTGCCAGCAGCTTCGACAGTTCCTACAATGAGCAGTTCTTC.

The J gene is TRBJ2-5, the V gene TRBV3-1 (or the pseudogene TRBV3-2), with 7 positions matching TRBD1. J gave up 4 bases and V 6 bases, and 8 bases lay outside the gene matches. Germline loops: CDR1 LGHDT, CDR2 YNNKEL (reference sequence). The CDR3 covers 14 residues. CDR3 sequence: CASSHLRDRETQYF. The CDR3 nucleotides read TGTGCCAGCAGTCACCTCAGGGACAGAGAGACCCAGTACTTC.

The count of this clone is one. V and J are TRBV15 and TRBJ2-1, with 7 bases identical to TRBD1. After removal of 1 base from V and 5 bases from J, the junction contained 11 bases not matched to a gene. Germline V lookup: CDR1 LNHNV, CDR2 YYDKDF (reference sequence). CDR3 length: 17 amino acids. CDR3 sequence: CATSRVLGTEENNEQFF. In nucleotides, the CDR3 is TGTGCCACCAGCAGAGTACTCGGGACAGAAGAAAACAATGAGCAGTTCTTC.

The chain combines TRBV4-2 with TRBJ2-1; 8 bases align to TRBD1. V lost 1 base and J lost 12; bases outside the gene matches: 5. This CDR3 has 13 amino acids. CDR1 is LGHNA and CDR2 is YNFKEQ in the germline V gene. The CDR3 sequence is CASSQGLQGGQFF. The CDR3 DNA reads TGTGCCAGCAGCCAAGGTCTACAGGGGGGGCAGTTCTTC.

This chain connects TRBV5-1 to TRBJ2-7, with 10 bases identical to TRBD1. CDR1 SGHRS and CDR2 YFSETQ come from the germline V gene. The CDR3 consists of 16 residues. Unmatched junction bases numbered 7, after V lost 0 bases and J lost 4 bases. This CDR3 reads CASSLESGDRGYEQYF. The CDR3 nucleotides are TGCGCCAGCAGCTTGGAAAGCGGGGACAGGGGTTACGAGCAGTACTTC.

The chain recombines TRBV7-6 with TRBJ2-1, with TRBD2 matching over 13 bases. The V segment lost 5 bases and the J segment 0 bases; nucleotides outside the gene matches: 7. Germline V CDR1 and CDR2: SGHVS, FNYEAQ. This CDR3 contains 18 residues. In DNA, the CDR3 is TGTGCCAGCAGCCCAGGACTAGCGGGAGCCCACTCCTACAATGAGCAGTTCTTC. Encoded protein: CASSPGLAGAHSYNEQFF.

This clone was picked up one time. The chain employs TRBV25-1 and TRBJ1-6, with D possibly TRBD1 on 6 matching bases. Germline V lookup: CDR1 MGHDK, CDR2 SYGVNS. CDR3 length equals 17 residues. Trimming stripped 2 bases from V and 11 bases from J, with 22 bases between. The CDR3 loop is CASSEGEGVGIAAPLHF. CDR3 sequence (DNA): TGTGCCAGCAGTGAAGGGGAGGGGGTGGGGATTGCAGCACCCCTCCACTTT.

The chain employs TRBV21-1 and TRBJ1-6; the table's D call, TRBD1, was not checked against the DNA. TRBV21-1 is described as a pseudogene. The CDR3 runs to 15 residues. The DNA of the CDR3 is TGTGCCAGCAGCAAAATCGAAGACAGCAATTCACCCCTCCACTTT. Protein: CASSKIEDSNSPLHF.

The genes are TRBV28 and TRBJ2-3, with 11 nucleotides matching TRBD1. Germline assignment: CDR1 MDHEN and CDR2 SYDVKM. This CDR3 comprises 15 residues. V lost 5 bases, J lost 5 bases, and 6 bases stayed unmatched. CDR3 nucleotide sequence: TGTGCCAGCAGTCCCGGACAGGGGGCACGAGATACGCAGTATTTT. Translated: CASSPGQGARDTQYF.

The V call is TRBV5-1, the J call TRBJ2-3; D unresolved. With 4 bases removed from V and 9 bases from J, the gap between germline ends came to 9 bases. CDR3 size: 11 residues. Germline CDR1 SGHRS, CDR2 YFSETQ. CDR3 sequence: CASSVGETQYF. CDR3 in DNA: TGCGCCAGCAGCGTAGGAGAGACGCAGTATTTT.

V gene TRBV28 combines with J gene TRBJ1-4; D might be TRBD1 (6 bases). This CDR3 contains 19 residues. V was trimmed by 4 bases and J by 1 base, leaving 22 bases between them. The germline V gene has CDR1 MDHEN and CDR2 SYDVKM. Written as DNA, the CDR3 is TGTGCCAGCAGTTCCTACACAGGGTGGGTCTCGGTAACTAATGAAAAACTGTTTTTT. Translation gives CASSSYTGWVSVTNEKLFF.

This clone was detected only once. The J gene is TRBJ2-7, the V gene TRBV6-5; D uncertain. Trimming left V 6 bases short and J 4 bases short, with 16 bases between. Germline CDR1 reads MNHEY; CDR2 reads SVGAGI. The CDR3 is 14 amino acids. DNA of the CDR3: TGTGCCAGCAGAAACACATTTGCGGAATACGAGCAGTACTTC. It codes for CASRNTFAEYEQYF.